This entry concerns a single TCR beta chain. This specimen comes from a study of CD8 T cells in Susac syndrome. Study-level background: Within the group of sequenced Susac syndrome patients, roughly six had active disease and eight were in remission.

Random-hexamer reverse transcription was applied to about 0.45 to 1 ug RNA. An immunoSEQ multiplex PCR generated amplified TCR beta CDR3 products spanning 54 Vbeta and 13 Jbeta. One entry per CDR3 protein, called by TCRdb with MiXCR from the immunoSEQ multiplex PCR reads. The sample has approximately 74,000 distinct CDR3 sequences; 94% are singletons. V lost 0 bases to trimming and J lost 4 bases; unmatched junction nucleotides: 5. The CDR3 runs to 16 residues. Germline CDR1 and CDR2: SQVTM and ANQGSEA. The receptor's source is a human donor with Susac syndrome. The source material was CD8+ T cells from PBMCs. The V and J genes are TRBV29-1 and TRBJ2-1; 11 bases map to TRBD2. The CDR3: CSVEDTSGSGYNEQFF. The DNA for the CDR3 is TGCAGCGTTGAAGACACTAGCGGGAGTGGGTACAATGAGCAGTTCTTC.